A selection of T cell receptor beta chains follows, all from one sample in a study of blood T cell repertoires in COVID-19. Sequencing was performed with immunoSEQ multiplex PCR; in TCRdb, only in-frame clones are kept and a portion is missing. Among approximately 260,000 clones, around 83% were seen once, and the ten largest hold roughly 12%. Input material: peripheral blood. The receptor source for this set is a woman in her sixties with active or convalescent COVID-19. Both conserved end residues are part of each CDR3. A D gene is named only where the DNA matches it firmly. The size entry is marked missing in some rows and otherwise reads once, few, many or a size class.

J gene | V gene | D gene | clone size | CDR3 protein | CDR3 DNA
TRBJ2-7 | TRBV13 | - | - | CASSSSGLTYEQYF | TGTGCCAGCAGCTCTTCGGGTCTTACCTACGAGCAGTACTTC
TRBJ2-1 | TRBV5-8 | TRBD2 | once | CASSLPLAGGFF | TGTGCCAGCAGCTTACCACTAGCGGGGGGGTTCTTC
TRBJ2-7 | TRBV6-1 | - | many | CASSGPGDRPEIVYEQYF | TGTGCCAGCAGTGGACCGGGAGATCGCCCCGAAATCGTTTACGAGCAGTACTTC
TRBJ1-1 | TRBV9 | - | - | CASSVGLRDSTEAFF | TGTGCCAGCAGCGTCGGTTTGAGGGATAGCACTGAAGCTTTCTTT
TRBJ2-1 | TRBV7-7 | TRBD2 | few | CASSFVAGSNEQFF | TGTGCCAGCAGCTTTGTAGCGGGGAGCAATGAGCAGTTCTTC
TRBJ2-6 | TRBV19 | - | - | CASRVGSGANVLTF | TGTGCCAGTAGGGTCGGCTCTGGGGCCAACGTCCTGACTTTC
TRBJ2-7 | TRBV3-1/TRBV3-2 | TRBD1 | - | CASSQERQGQYF | TGTGCCAGCAGCCAAGAGCGACAGGGGCAGTACTTC
TRBJ2-3 | TRBV4-2 | - | - | CASSQALRPAGFTDTQYF | TGTGCCAGCAGCCAAGCTTTAAGGCCCGCGGGGTTCACAGATACGCAGTATTTT
TRBJ1-3 | TRBV7-7 | - | - | CASSLAPGSGNTIYF | TGTGCTAGCAGCTTAGCCCCGGGCTCTGGAAACACCATATATTTT
TRBJ2-7 | TRBV5-1 | TRBD1 | - | CASSVAGTASYEQYF | TGCGCCAGCAGCGTAGCCGGGACAGCCTCCTACGAGCAGTACTTC
TRBJ2-7 | TRBV2 | TRBD1 | - | CASSGDRPYEQYF | TGTGCCAGCAGTGGGGACAGACCCTACGAGCAGTACTTC
TRBJ2-5 | TRBV11-1 | TRBD1 | - | CASSPGQEETQYF | TGTGCCAGCAGCCCGGGACAGGAGGAGACCCAGTACTTC
TRBJ2-1 | TRBV3-1/TRBV3-2 | - | - | CASSQDRGQPSLTGGSYNEQFF | TGTGCCAGCAGCCAAGATAGGGGACAGCCATCTCTCACCGGGGGATCCTACAATGAGCAGTTCTTC
TRBJ2-3 | TRBV19 | TRBD1 | few | CASNPGQGANTDTQYF | TGTGCCAGTAACCCCGGACAGGGGGCGAACACAGATACGCAGTATTTT
TRBJ2-5 | TRBV7-8 | TRBD2 | - | CASSQRGGSKTQYF | TGTGCCAGCAGCCAAAGGGGAGGGTCTAAGACCCAGTACTTC
TRBJ2-1 | TRBV11-3 | - | - | CASSPGWQGIDNEQFF | TGTGCCAGCAGCCCGGGGTGGCAGGGGATCGACAATGAGCAGTTCTTC
TRBJ1-5 | TRBV30 | TRBD1 | once | CAWSGGTGIQPQHF | TGTGCCTGGAGTGGGGGGACAGGGATACAGCCCCAGCATTTT
TRBJ1-2 | TRBV6-5 | - | few | CASSYYRSATTNGYTF | TGTGCCAGCAGTTACTACAGGTCCGCCACTACGAATGGCTACACCTTC
TRBJ1-2 | TRBV12-3/TRBV12-4 | - | - | CASSVQYSYGYTF | TGTGCCAGCAGTGTTCAGTACAGCTATGGCTACACCTTC
TRBJ1-5 | TRBV11-2 | - | - | CASSLYSNQPQHF | TGTGCCAGCAGTCTGTATAGCAATCAGCCCCAGCATTTT
TRBJ1-6 | TRBV12-3/TRBV12-4 | - | - | CASSSDRNSPLHF | TGTGCCAGCAGTTCCGACAGGAATTCACCCCTCCACTTT
TRBJ1-2 | TRBV5-5 | TRBD1 | - | CASSPLGQANYGYTF | TGTGCCAGCAGCCCGCTGGGACAGGCTAACTATGGCTACACCTTC
TRBJ2-2 | TRBV5-4 | - | - | CASSLNRELFF | TGTGCCAGCAGCTTAAATAGGGAGCTGTTTTTT
TRBJ2-1 | TRBV12-3/TRBV12-4 | - | - | CASSLRDSGEQFF | TGTGCCAGCAGTTTAAGGGACTCGGGTGAGCAGTTCTTC
TRBJ2-5 | TRBV3-1/TRBV3-2 | TRBD2 | - | CASSLRLAGVQETQYF | TGTGCCAGCAGCCTTAGACTAGCGGGGGTCCAAGAGACCCAGTACTTC
TRBJ2-2 | TRBV7-3 | TRBD2 | - | CASSAGGLSTGELFF | TGTGCCAGCAGCGCGGGGGGGTTGAGCACCGGGGAGCTGTTTTTT
TRBJ2-7 | TRBV2 | TRBD1 | - | CASSERLGTGGPYEQYF | TGTGCCAGCAGTGAAAGGCTGGGGACAGGGGGCCCCTACGAGCAGTACTTC
TRBJ1-2 | TRBV4-1 | TRBD1 | - | CASSQNRGNDGYTF | TGCGCCAGCAGCCAAAACAGGGGGAATGATGGCTACACCTTC
TRBJ1-1 | TRBV5-1 | - | - | CASSLNPGVNTEAFF | TGCGCCAGCAGCTTGAATCCGGGTGTGAACACTGAAGCTTTCTTT
TRBJ1-5 | TRBV2 | - | once | CASSGSELQPQHF | TGTGCCAGCAGTGGATCTGAGCTTCAGCCCCAGCATTTT
TRBJ1-1 | TRBV11-2 | TRBD1 | once | CASSLTGAANTEAFF | TGTGCCAGCAGCTTAACAGGGGCCGCGAACACTGAAGCTTTCTTT
TRBJ1-1 | TRBV14 | - | - | CASSQDQGGEAFF | TGTGCCAGCAGCCAAGATCAGGGAGGGGAAGCTTTCTTT
TRBJ2-2 | TRBV7-3 | TRBD1 | - | CASSPGQGRRELFF | TGTGCCAGCAGCCCCGGACAGGGTCGGAGGGAGCTGTTTTTT
TRBJ2-2 | TRBV18 | TRBD2 | - | CASSPGTGGELLFF | TGTGCCAGCTCACCCGGGACGGGGGGTGAGCTGCTGTTTTTT
TRBJ1-3 | TRBV18 | - | - | CASSQQVRNSGNTIYF | TGTGCCAGCTCACAGCAGGTCCGAAACTCTGGAAACACCATATATTTT
TRBJ2-3 | TRBV15 | TRBD2 | - | CATSRKTSRGGDTQYF | TGTGCCACCAGCAGGAAGACTAGTCGGGGGGGAGATACGCAGTATTTT
TRBJ1-1 | TRBV19 | - | once | CASSMGPSVGEAFF | TGTGCCAGTAGTATGGGGCCCTCAGTCGGTGAAGCTTTCTTT
TRBJ2-5 | TRBV6-5 | TRBD1 | - | CASRTGKETQYF | TGTGCCAGCAGGACAGGGAAGGAGACCCAGTACTTC
TRBJ2-7 | TRBV24-1 | TRBD1 | - | CATSESGQGASYEQYF | TGTGCCACCAGTGAGTCGGGACAGGGGGCCTCCTACGAGCAGTACTTC
TRBJ1-2 | TRBV6-5 | - | - | CASSSKTGLGYGYTF | TGTGCCAGCAGTTCTAAAACAGGGTTGGGCTATGGCTACACCTTC
TRBJ1-4 | TRBV5-1 | TRBD1 | - | CASSLRTGHPEKLFF | TGCGCCAGCAGCTTGAGGACAGGGCACCCAGAAAAACTGTTTTTT
TRBJ1-4 | TRBV28 | - | - | CASSSSGRLNEKLFF | TGTGCCAGCAGTTCCTCCGGGAGACTAAATGAAAAACTGTTTTTT
TRBJ2-1 | TRBV7-2 | TRBD2 | - | CASSLSGSSYNEQFF | TGTGCCAGCAGCCTTAGCGGGAGCTCCTACAATGAGCAGTTCTTC
TRBJ2-7 | TRBV7-6 | TRBD2 | few | CASSSTAGVAGEQYF | TGTGCCAGCAGCTCCACAGCGGGGGTCGCGGGAGAGCAGTACTTC
TRBJ2-3 | TRBV11-1 | - | - | CASSFPRGYTQYF | TGTGCCAGCAGCTTCCCTCGAGGGTATACGCAGTATTTT
TRBJ2-3 | TRBV9 | TRBD2 | - | CASSVGVTSGGTDTQYF | TGTGCCAGCAGCGTAGGAGTAACTAGCGGGGGGACAGATACGCAGTATTTT
TRBJ2-1 | TRBV6-1 | TRBD1 | many | CASREPGQGDSNEQFF | TGTGCCAGCAGGGAACCGGGACAGGGGGATAGCAATGAGCAGTTCTTC
TRBJ1-1 | TRBV29-1 | TRBD1 | - | CSVNRGRTEAFF | TGCAGCGTGAACAGGGGGAGGACTGAAGCTTTCTTT
TRBJ1-3 | TRBV10-3 | - | - | CATTDYSGNTIYF | TGTGCCACCACCGACTACTCTGGAAACACCATATATTTT
TRBJ2-3 | TRBV7-3 | - | - | CASSLSRVYSTDTQYF | TGTGCCAGCAGCTTAAGTCGGGTCTATAGCACAGATACGCAGTATTTT
TRBJ1-2 | TRBV3-1/TRBV3-2 | - | - | CASSQSQYSSGYTF | TGTGCCAGCAGCCAATCACAGTATTCGTCTGGCTACACCTTC
TRBJ2-5 | TRBV11-2 | - | - | CASSLARRGETQYF | TGTGCCAGCAGCTTAGCCCGGCGCGGGGAGACCCAGTACTTC